This T cell receptor beta chain appears in the sequencing data of a study of T cell responses to AZD1222 COVID-19 vaccine. Regarding the study as a whole: Unmutated variant regions reportedly attract nearly half of all spike-specific TCRs. In a largely white British group with more females than males, clonal diversity was possibly underestimated. Repertoires were sampled only after the peak T cell response. Vaccine-associated CD4 TCRs ranged over spike, dominating at 160-218 and 743-854.

Clones were sequenced by immunoSEQ multiplex PCR, and TCRdb holds only the in-frame ones, with some missing. The sample comprises approximately 180,000 clones, 90% to 95% of which are singletons, and about 1% rests with the top ten. This CDR3 has 16 residues. In germline, CDR1 is SGHVS, CDR2 FQNEAQ. V was pared by 7 bases and J by 5 bases, with 13 bases of the junction left unmatched. With regard to this clone: Antigen specificity is unknown.

The TCR was taken from an adult who received the MenACWY meningococcal vaccine as a control. V gene TRBV7-8 combines with J gene TRBJ2-5; 10 bases line up with TRBD1. Sequences were derived from peripheral blood, sampled 28 days after the second dose of the MenACWY control vaccine. The CDR3 here is CASKRGGTGVGETQYF. The CDR3 region has the DNA TGTGCCAGCAAACGGGGTGGGACAGGGGTAGGGGAGACCCAGTACTTC.